This TCR beta chain was profiled in a study of T cells in Graves' hyperthyroidism and ophthalmopathy. The study's findings and limits: Most thyroid clonotypes expanded above 0.001 appeared in blood too.

It was 10 ml of fresh peripheral blood that supplied the PBMCs. With 0 bases clipped from V and 3 bases from J, the junction kept 5 bases outside the gene matches. This CDR3 comprises 15 residues. Per the germline V gene, CDR1 is SGHRS and CDR2 is YFSETQ. RNA transcripts served as the template for amplifying TCR beta CDR3 regions. Carried out on the TCR CDR3, a first-round RT-PCR used the HTBI primer set. TCRdb redid the calling of the multiplex PCR reads with MiXCR, one entry per CDR3 protein. There are about 590,000 distinct CDR3 sequences in the sample; 15% to 17% occur only once, and less than 9.5% lies in the top ten. This clonotype was detected ten times or more. The antigen remains undetermined.

The source is a woman under 40 with Graves' hyperthyroidism. The chain links TRBV5-1 to TRBJ2-7, with 8 bases identical to TRBD2. Sequencing was done on a sample of blood. The CDR3 region is CASSLAPAGVYEQYF. As DNA, the CDR3 is TGCGCCAGCAGCTTGGCCCCAGCGGGAGTCTACGAGCAGTACTTC.